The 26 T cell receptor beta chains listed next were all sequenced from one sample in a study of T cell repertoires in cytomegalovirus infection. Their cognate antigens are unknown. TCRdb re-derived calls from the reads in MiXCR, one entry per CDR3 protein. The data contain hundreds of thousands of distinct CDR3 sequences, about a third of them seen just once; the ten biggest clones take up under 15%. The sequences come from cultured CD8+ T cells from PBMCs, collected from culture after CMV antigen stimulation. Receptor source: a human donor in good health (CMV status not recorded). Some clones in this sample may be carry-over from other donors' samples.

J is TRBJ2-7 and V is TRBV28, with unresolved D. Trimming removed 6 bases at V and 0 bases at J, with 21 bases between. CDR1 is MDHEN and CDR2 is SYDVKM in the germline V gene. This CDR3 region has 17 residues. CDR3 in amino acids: CASSTNRRAWGSYEQYV. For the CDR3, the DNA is TGTGCCAGCAGCACAAACCGTCGAGCCTGGGGCTCCTACGAGCAGTACGTC.

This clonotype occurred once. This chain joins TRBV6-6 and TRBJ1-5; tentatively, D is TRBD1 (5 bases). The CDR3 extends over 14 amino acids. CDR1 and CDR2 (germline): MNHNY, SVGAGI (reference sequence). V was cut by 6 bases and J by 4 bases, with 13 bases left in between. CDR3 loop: CASREGVRNQPQHF. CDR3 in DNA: TGTGCCAGCAGGGAAGGGGTCCGGAATCAGCCCCAGCATTTT.

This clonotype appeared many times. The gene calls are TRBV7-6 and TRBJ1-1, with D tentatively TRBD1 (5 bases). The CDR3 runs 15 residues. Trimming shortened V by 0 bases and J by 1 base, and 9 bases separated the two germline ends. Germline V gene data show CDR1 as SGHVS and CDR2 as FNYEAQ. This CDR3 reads CASSLAEGQNTEAFF. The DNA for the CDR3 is TGTGCCAGCAGCTTAGCCGAGGGGCAGAACACTGAAGCTTTCTTT.

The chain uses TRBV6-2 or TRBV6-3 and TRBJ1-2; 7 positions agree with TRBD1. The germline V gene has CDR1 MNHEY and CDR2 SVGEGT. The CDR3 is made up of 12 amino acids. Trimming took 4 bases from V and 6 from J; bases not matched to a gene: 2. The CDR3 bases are TGTGCCAGCAGTTGGGACAGACATGGCTACACCTTC. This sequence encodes CASSWDRHGYTF.

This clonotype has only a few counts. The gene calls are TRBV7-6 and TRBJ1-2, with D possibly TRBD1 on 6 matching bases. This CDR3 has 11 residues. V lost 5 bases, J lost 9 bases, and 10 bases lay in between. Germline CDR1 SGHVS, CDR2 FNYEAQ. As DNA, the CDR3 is TGTGCCAGCAGCGTGGGGGACAGCTACACCTTC. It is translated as CASSVGDSYTF.

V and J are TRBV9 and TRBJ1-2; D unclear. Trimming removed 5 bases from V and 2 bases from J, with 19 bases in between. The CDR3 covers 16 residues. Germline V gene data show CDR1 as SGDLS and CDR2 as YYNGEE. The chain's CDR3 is CASSPWQQKANYGYTF. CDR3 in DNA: TGTGCCAGCAGTCCGTGGCAACAGAAGGCGAACTATGGCTACACCTTC.

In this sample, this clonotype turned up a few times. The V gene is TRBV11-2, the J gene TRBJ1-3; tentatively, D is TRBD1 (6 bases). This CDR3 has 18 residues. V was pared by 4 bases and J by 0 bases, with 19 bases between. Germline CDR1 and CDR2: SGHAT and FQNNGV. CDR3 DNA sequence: TGTGCCAGCAGCTCCAAGAAAGTAGGGGGAAGCTCTGGAAACACCATATATTTT. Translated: CASSSKKVGGSSGNTIYF.

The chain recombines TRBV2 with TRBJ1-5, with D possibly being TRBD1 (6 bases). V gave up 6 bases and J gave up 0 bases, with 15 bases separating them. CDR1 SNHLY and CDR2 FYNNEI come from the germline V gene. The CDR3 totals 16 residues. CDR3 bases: TGTGCCAGCAGGGGGACAATAGGCTTTAGCAATCAGCCCCAGCATTTT. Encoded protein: CASRGTIGFSNQPQHF. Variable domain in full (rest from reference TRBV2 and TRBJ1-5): EPEVTQTPSHQVTQMGQEVILRCVPISNHLYFYWYRQILGQKVEFLVSFYNNEISEKSEIFDDQFSVERPDGSNFTLKIRSTKLEDSAMYFCASRGTIGFSNQPQHFGDGTRLSIL.

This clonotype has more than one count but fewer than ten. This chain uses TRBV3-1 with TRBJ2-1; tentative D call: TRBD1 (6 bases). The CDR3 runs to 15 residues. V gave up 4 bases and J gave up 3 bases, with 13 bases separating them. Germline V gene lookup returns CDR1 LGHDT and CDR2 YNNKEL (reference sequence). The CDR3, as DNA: TGTGCCAGCAGCCGGACAGTAAACCTCTACAATGAGCAGTTCTTC. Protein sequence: CASSRTVNLYNEQFF.

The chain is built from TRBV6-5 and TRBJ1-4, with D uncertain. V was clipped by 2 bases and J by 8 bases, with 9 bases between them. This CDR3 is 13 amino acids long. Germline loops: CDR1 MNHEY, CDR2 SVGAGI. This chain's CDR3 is CASSYKEGEKLFF. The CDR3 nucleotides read TGTGCCAGCAGTTACAAAGAGGGCGAAAAACTGTTTTTT.

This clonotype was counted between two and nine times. The CDR3 region has the DNA TGTGCCAGCAGCCCGACCCAAAGCTCCTACAATGAGCAGTTCTTC. Amino acids: CASSPTQSSYNEQFF. The gene calls are TRBV6-5 and TRBJ2-1; D uncertain. There are 15 residues in the CDR3. From germline, CDR1 is MNHEY and CDR2 SVGAGI. Trimming cost V 6 bases and J 0 bases, with 12 bases left between them.

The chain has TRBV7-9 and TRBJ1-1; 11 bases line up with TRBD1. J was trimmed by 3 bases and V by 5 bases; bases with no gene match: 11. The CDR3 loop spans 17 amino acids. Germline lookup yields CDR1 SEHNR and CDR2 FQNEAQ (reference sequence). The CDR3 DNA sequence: TGTGCCAGCAGCCTCTGGACAGGGGGCGTTGTGGACACTGAAGCTTTCTTT. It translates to CASSLWTGGVVDTEAFF.

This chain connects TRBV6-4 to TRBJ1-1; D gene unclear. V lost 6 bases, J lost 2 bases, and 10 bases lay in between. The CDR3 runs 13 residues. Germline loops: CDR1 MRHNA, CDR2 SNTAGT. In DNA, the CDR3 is TGTGCCAGCAGAGGTCTCAATAACACTGAAGCTTTCTTT. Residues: CASRGLNNTEAFF.

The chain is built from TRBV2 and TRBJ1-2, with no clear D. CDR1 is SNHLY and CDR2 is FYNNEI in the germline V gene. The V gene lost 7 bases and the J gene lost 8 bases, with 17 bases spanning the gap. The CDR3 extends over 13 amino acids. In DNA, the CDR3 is TGTGCCAGCATCTTCTCCCGACGGGGAGGCTACACCTTC. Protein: CASIFSRRGGYTF. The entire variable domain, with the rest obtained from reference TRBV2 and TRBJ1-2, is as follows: EPEVTQTPSHQVTQMGQEVILRCVPISNHLYFYWYRQILGQKVEFLVSFYNNEISEKSEIFDDQFSVERPDGSNFTLKIRSTKLEDSAMYFCASIFSRRGGYTFGSGTRLTVV.

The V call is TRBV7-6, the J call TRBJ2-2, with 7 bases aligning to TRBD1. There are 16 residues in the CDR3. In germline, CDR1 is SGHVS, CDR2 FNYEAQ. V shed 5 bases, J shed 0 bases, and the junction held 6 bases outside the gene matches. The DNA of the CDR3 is TGTGCCAGCAGCCTAGGACAGGATGCGAACACCGGGGAGCTGTTTTTT. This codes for CASSLGQDANTGELFF.

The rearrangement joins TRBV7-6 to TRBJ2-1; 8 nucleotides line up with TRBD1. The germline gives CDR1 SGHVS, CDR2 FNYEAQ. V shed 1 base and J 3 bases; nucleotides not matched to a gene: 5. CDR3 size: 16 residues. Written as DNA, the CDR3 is TGTGCCAGCAGCTTAGAGGAACAGGGGGGCTACAATGAGCAGTTCTTC. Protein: CASSLEEQGGYNEQFF.

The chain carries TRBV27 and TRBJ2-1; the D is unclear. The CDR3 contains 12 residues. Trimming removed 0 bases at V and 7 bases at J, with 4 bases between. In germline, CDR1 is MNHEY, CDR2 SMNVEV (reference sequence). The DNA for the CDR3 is TGTGCCAGCAGTTTATCGATGAATGAGCAGTTCTTC. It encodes CASSLSMNEQFF.

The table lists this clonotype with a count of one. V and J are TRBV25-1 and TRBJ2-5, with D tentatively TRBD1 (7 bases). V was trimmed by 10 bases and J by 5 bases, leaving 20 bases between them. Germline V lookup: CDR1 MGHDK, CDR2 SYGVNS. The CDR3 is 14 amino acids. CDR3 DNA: TGTGCCACATTCCGACAGGGAGGTGGGGAGACCCAGTACTTC. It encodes CATFRQGGGETQYF.

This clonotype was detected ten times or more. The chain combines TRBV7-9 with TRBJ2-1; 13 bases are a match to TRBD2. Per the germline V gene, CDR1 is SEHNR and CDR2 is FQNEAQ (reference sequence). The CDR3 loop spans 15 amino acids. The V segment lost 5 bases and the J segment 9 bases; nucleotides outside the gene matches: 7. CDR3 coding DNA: TGTGCCAGCAGCCCAGGGACTAGCGGGGTCGTTGAGCAGTTCTTC. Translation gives CASSPGTSGVVEQFF. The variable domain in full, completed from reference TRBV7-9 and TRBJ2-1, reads DTGVSQNPRHKITKRGQNVTFRCDPISEHNRLYWYRQTLGQGPEFLTYFQNEAQLEKSRLLSDRFSAERPKGSFSTLEIQRTEQGDSAMYLCASSPGTSGVVEQFFGPGTRLTVL.

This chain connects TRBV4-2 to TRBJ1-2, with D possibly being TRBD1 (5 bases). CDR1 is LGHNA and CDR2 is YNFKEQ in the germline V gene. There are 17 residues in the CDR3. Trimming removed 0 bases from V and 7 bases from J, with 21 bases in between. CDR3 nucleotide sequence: TGTGCCAGCAGCCAAGAGAGGGTGGGGACTTTCGCTTCTGGCTACACCTTC. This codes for CASSQERVGTFASGYTF.

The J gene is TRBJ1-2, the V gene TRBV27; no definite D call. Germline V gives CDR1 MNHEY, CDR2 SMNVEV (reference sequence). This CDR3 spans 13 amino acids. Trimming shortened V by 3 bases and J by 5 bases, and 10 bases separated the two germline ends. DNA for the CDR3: TGTGCCAGCAGTTTCACGTCTGATTATGGCTACACCTTC. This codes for CASSFTSDYGYTF.

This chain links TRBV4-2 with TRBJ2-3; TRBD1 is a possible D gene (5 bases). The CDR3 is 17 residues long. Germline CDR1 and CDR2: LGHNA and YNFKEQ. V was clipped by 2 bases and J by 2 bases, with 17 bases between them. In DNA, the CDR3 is TGTGCCAGCAGCCAACTCGAAGACAGCTATTACACAGATACGCAGTATTTT. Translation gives CASSQLEDSYYTDTQYF.

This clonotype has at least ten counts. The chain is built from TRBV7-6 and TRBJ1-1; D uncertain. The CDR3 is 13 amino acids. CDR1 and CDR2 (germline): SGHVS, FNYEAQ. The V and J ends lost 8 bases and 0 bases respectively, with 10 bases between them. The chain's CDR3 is CASGGTVNTEAFF. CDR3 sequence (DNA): TGTGCCAGCGGTGGTACAGTGAACACTGAAGCTTTCTTT.

CDR3 DNA: TGTGCCAGCAGTTATGTACGGGGGGGATTAAATGAGCAGTTCTTC. It codes for CASSYVRGGLNEQFF. The chain recombines TRBV6-6 with TRBJ2-1; TRBD2 aligns across 8 bases. Germline CDR1 is MNHNY and CDR2 is SVGAGI (reference sequence). J gave up 7 bases and V 3 bases, and 8 bases lay outside the gene matches. The CDR3 consists of 15 residues.

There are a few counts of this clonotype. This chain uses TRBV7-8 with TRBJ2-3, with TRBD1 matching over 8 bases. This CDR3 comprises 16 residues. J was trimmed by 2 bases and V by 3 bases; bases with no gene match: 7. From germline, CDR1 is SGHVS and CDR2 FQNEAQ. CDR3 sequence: CASSLRTGFSTDTQYF. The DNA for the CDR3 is TGTGCCAGCAGCTTGCGGACAGGGTTCTCCACAGATACGCAGTATTTT.

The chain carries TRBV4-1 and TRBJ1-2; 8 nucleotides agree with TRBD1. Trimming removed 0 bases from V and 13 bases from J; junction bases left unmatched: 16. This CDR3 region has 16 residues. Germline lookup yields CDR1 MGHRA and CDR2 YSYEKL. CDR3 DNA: TGCGCCAGCAGCCAAGAAGAAATGGGGACAGGCATGACCGGCACCTTC. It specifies CASSQEEMGTGMTGTF.